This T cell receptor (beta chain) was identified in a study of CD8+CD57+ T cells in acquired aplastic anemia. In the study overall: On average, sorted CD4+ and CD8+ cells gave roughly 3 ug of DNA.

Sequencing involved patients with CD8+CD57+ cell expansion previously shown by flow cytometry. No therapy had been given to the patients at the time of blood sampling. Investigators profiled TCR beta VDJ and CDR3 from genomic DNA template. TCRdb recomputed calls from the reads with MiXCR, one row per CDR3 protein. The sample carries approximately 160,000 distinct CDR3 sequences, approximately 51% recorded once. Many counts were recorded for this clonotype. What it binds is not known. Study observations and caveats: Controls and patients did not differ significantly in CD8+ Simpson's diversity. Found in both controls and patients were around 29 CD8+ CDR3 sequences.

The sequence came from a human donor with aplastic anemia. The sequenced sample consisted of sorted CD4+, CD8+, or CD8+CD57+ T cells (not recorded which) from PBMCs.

CDR3 sequence (DNA): TGCGCCAGCAGCCGACTAGCGGGGATGTCCCCACCGCGAGAGACCCAGTACTTC. Its translation is CASSRLAGMSPPRETQYF. The chain links TRBV5-1 to TRBJ2-5, with TRBD2 matching over 11 bases. The CDR3 runs 18 residues. From germline, CDR1 is SGHRS and CDR2 YFSETQ. The junction had 15 bases not matched to a gene; V was cut back by 4 bases and J by 4 bases.